The 27 T cell receptor beta chains listed next were all sequenced from one sample in a study of blood T cell repertoires in COVID-19. Sequenced by immunoSEQ multiplex PCR; TCRdb stores in-frame clones only, minus some. Of a few hundred thousand clones listed, around 86% are singletons. Input material: peripheral blood. These receptor sequences come from a man aged 25 to 40 who had recovered from COVID-19.

This chain uses TRBV19 with TRBJ1-6; 7 bases line up with TRBD1. The trim removed 6 bases at V and 7 bases at J, leaving 9 bases unmatched. This CDR3 has 15 amino acids. Germline loops: CDR1 LNHDA, CDR2 SQIVND (reference sequence). The CDR3 coding sequence is TGTGCCAGTAGGACTCCGGGACAGATAAATTCACCCCTCCACTTT. Residues: CASRTPGQINSPLHF.

The chain joins TRBV6-2 or TRBV6-3 to TRBJ2-7; 8 bases align to TRBD2. V gave up 4 bases and J gave up 0 bases; unmatched junction bases: 5. Germline CDR1 and CDR2: MNHEY and SVGEGT. This CDR3 contains 15 residues. CDR3: CASSLSGGLSYEQYF. In DNA, the CDR3 is TGTGCCAGCAGTTTAAGCGGGGGCCTCTCCTACGAGCAGTACTTC.

There are a few counts of this clone. The chain combines TRBV2 with TRBJ1-5; unclear D gene. Germline V gives CDR1 SNHLY, CDR2 FYNNEI. Trimming took 4 bases from V and 3 from J, leaving 22 bases between them. The CDR3 runs 18 residues. CDR3 region: CASSGVTTEHISNQPQHF. CDR3 DNA sequence: TGTGCCAGCAGTGGGGTGACTACAGAGCACATATCCAATCAGCCCCAGCATTTT.

The chain couples TRBV4-1 to TRBJ2-4; 7 positions agree with TRBD1. The CDR3 is 13 amino acids. Germline CDR1 MGHRA, CDR2 YSYEKL. Trimming at V came to 5 bases and at J to 13 bases, leaving 11 bases not matched to a gene. This CDR3 reads CASSLAISGQQYF. The CDR3 DNA sequence: TGCGCCAGCAGCTTAGCTATCTCGGGACAGCAGTACTTC.

J is TRBJ2-1 and V is TRBV11-2; 9 positions agree with TRBD1. Germline V gene sequence: CDR1 SGHAT, CDR2 FQNNGV. This CDR3 comprises 17 residues. J gave up 8 bases and V 4 bases, and 15 bases lay outside the gene matches. The chain's CDR3 is CASSSRKGQGLWDEQFF. CDR3 bases: TGTGCCAGCAGCTCCCGTAAAGGACAGGGGCTTTGGGATGAGCAGTTCTTC.

This sequence joins TRBV4-2 and TRBJ2-5, with 14 bases fitting TRBD2. Germline loops: CDR1 LGHNA, CDR2 YNFKEQ. Losses at the gene ends were 5 bases for V and 4 bases for J; bases not matched to a gene: 0. The CDR3 is made up of 14 amino acids. The DNA of the CDR3 is TGTGCCAGCAGCGGGACTAGCGGGAGAGAGACCCAGTACTTC. This encodes CASSGTSGRETQYF.

This rearrangement joins TRBV5-1 to TRBJ2-3, with D tentatively TRBD2 (7 bases). The CDR3 has 15 amino acids. Germline V gene sequence: CDR1 SGHRS, CDR2 YFSETQ. V lost 0 bases and J lost 6, with 14 bases in between. The CDR3 protein is CASSLAFGGPDTQYF. The CDR3, as DNA: TGCGCCAGCAGCTTGGCCTTCGGGGGGCCCGATACGCAGTATTTT.

A word on this clone: This specimen includes other DNA sequences encoding the same CDR3. The V call is TRBV9, the J call TRBJ1-1; D may be TRBD1 (6 bases). CDR3 length: 13 amino acids. Looked up from germline, CDR1 is SGDLS and CDR2 is YYNGEE. The V and J ends lost 4 bases and 11 bases respectively, with 18 bases between them. The CDR3 bases are TGTGCCAGCAGCCCTCACAGGGACGGGGAGGCTTTCTTT. As protein: CASSPHRDGEAFF.

The chain recombines TRBV5-1 with TRBJ1-1; D may be TRBD1 (5 bases). The CDR3 runs to 13 residues. The V end lost 6 bases, the J end lost 7 bases, and 16 bases lay between the germline ends. Germline CDR1 is SGHRS and CDR2 is YFSETQ. CDR3 DNA: TGCGCCAGCACCTCACTCTTGACAGATGAAGCTTTCTTT. Its protein product is CASTSLLTDEAFF.

This clone was counted once. The gene calls are TRBV19 and TRBJ2-2; no clear D gene. Germline assignment: CDR1 LNHDA and CDR2 SQIVND (reference sequence). The CDR3 length is 15 residues. V was pared by 7 bases and J by 0 bases, with 12 bases between. CDR3 DNA sequence: TGTGCCAGTACCCGACTCAATCCGAACACCGGGGAGCTGTTTTTT. It yields the protein CASTRLNPNTGELFF. The full variable domain, its missing parts supplied by reference TRBV19 and TRBJ2-2, is DGGITQSPKYLFRKEGQNVTLSCEQNLNHDAMYWYRQDPGQGLRLIYYSQIVNDFQKGDIAEGYSVSREKKESFPLTVTSAQKNPTAFYLCASTRLNPNTGELFFGEGSRLTVL.

The CDR3 is CASSFSGGAADTQYF. For the CDR3, the DNA is TGCGCCAGCAGCTTTAGCGGGGGGGCCGCAGATACGCAGTATTTT. The chain has TRBV5-1 and TRBJ2-3; 11 nucleotides match TRBD2. CDR1 is SGHRS and CDR2 is YFSETQ in the germline V gene. J was trimmed by 4 bases and V by 2 bases; bases with no gene match: 3. The CDR3 extends over 15 amino acids.

The V gene is TRBV5-4, the J gene TRBJ2-3; tentative D call: TRBD2 (7 bases). This CDR3 is built from 18 residues. V was pared by 1 base and J by 4 bases, with 22 bases between. Germline-derived CDR1 and CDR2 are SGHNT and YYREEE (reference sequence). The CDR3 DNA sequence: TGTGCCAGCAGCTTGTTTGGGGGGGCGTTTGAGTCCGCAGATACGCAGTATTTT. This translates into CASSLFGGAFESADTQYF.

The chain couples TRBV6-6 to TRBJ1-1, with a weak D call TRBD1 (6 bases). The CDR3 totals 15 residues. V was clipped by 4 bases and J by 1 base, with 13 bases between them. Germline CDR1 is MNHNY and CDR2 is SVGAGI (reference sequence). The DNA for the CDR3 is TGTGCCAGCAGTTTTATCGACAGGACGAACACTGAAGCTTTCTTT. This gives the protein CASSFIDRTNTEAFF.

This clone was seen a handful of times. The V and J genes are TRBV6-2 or TRBV6-3 and TRBJ2-7; unclear D gene. CDR1 is MNHEY and CDR2 is SVGEGT in the germline V gene. The CDR3 sequence is 13 residues long. V was clipped by 8 bases and J by 3 bases, with 14 bases between them. The CDR3 bases are TGTGCCAGCCGCCGAGGCGGCCTCTACGAGCAGTACTTC. Its protein is CASRRGGLYEQYF.

The rearrangement uses TRBV9 and TRBJ2-1; 10 bases are shared with TRBD2. Germline trimming cut 0 bases from V and 4 bases from J; bases unmatched to any gene: 4. The CDR3 spans 16 residues. From germline, CDR1 is SGDLS and CDR2 YYNGEE. CDR3 coding DNA: TGTGCCAGCAGCGTAGAGCCTAGCGGGGGTTACAATGAGCAGTTCTTC. As protein: CASSVEPSGGYNEQFF.

The chain joins TRBV10-3 to TRBJ2-5, with a possible D match to TRBD1 (8 bases). Between the trimmed V and J ends, which lost 6 bases and 6 bases, there was a span of 17 bases. Per germline, CDR1 ENHRY and CDR2 SYGVKD. The CDR3 runs 14 residues. The DNA of the CDR3 is TGTGCCATCAGCTGGACAGGGACTAACAAGACCCAGTACTTC. Amino acid sequence: CAISWTGTNKTQYF.

This clone has just one count. The chain combines TRBV9 with TRBJ1-2; D is perhaps TRBD1 (5 bases). Trimming stripped 0 bases from V and 3 bases from J, with 9 bases between. The CDR3 is 14 amino acids. Germline V gene data show CDR1 as SGDLS and CDR2 as YYNGEE. CDR3 protein: CASSVAIGDYGYTF. DNA for the CDR3: TGTGCCAGCAGCGTAGCAATAGGGGACTATGGCTACACCTTC.

The chain links TRBV2 to TRBJ2-7; 7 bases match TRBD1. CDR3 length equals 12 residues. CDR1 is SNHLY and CDR2 is FYNNEI in the germline V gene. Trimming at V came to 3 bases and at J to 9 bases, leaving 5 bases not matched to a gene. The CDR3 sequence is CASSEPGQWQYF. The DNA for the CDR3 is TGTGCCAGCAGTGAGCCGGGACAGTGGCAGTACTTC.

This chain joins TRBV5-1 and TRBJ2-2; weak D call: TRBD2 (5 bases). The V gene's germline CDR1 is SGHRS and CDR2 YFSETQ. V lost 6 bases and J 4 bases, leaving 13 bases between the germline ends. The CDR3 spans 14 residues. Here the CDR3 DNA reads TGCGCCAGCAAGGCGGGCGAGCGCACCGGGGAGCTGTTTTTT. Encoded protein: CASKAGERTGELFF. Full variable domain (remainder filled in from reference TRBV5-1 and TRBJ2-2): KAGVTQTPRYLIKTRGQQVTLSCSPISGHRSVSWYQQTPGQGLQFLFEYFSETQRNKGNFPGRFSGRQFSNSRSEMNVSTLELGDSALYLCASKAGERTGELFFGEGSRLTVL.

V gene TRBV24-1 combines with J gene TRBJ2-5; D gene ambiguous. This CDR3 has 15 residues. CDR1 is KGHDR, CDR2 SFDVKD, per germline. Trimming pared 9 bases from V and 0 bases from J, leaving 16 bases between. CDR3 protein: CATSRSQSYQETQYF. The CDR3 DNA is TGTGCCACCTCGAGGTCACAATCTTACCAAGAGACCCAGTACTTC.

The V gene is TRBV24-1, the J gene TRBJ1-2; D gene ambiguous. Trimming left V 5 bases short and J 4 bases short, with 10 bases between. This CDR3 region has 13 residues. Per the germline V gene, CDR1 is KGHDR and CDR2 is SFDVKD. The CDR3: CATSGGLPYGYTF. DNA for the CDR3: TGTGCCACCAGTGGTGGGCTTCCCTATGGCTACACCTTC.

The chain carries TRBV9 and TRBJ1-1, with D maybe TRBD1 (5 bases). V was clipped by 3 bases and J by 0 bases, with 15 bases between them. The CDR3 sequence is 16 residues long. Germline CDR1 and CDR2: SGDLS and YYNGEE. The CDR3 spells CASSAQGEIMNTEAFF. CDR3 sequence (DNA): TGTGCCAGCAGCGCACAAGGGGAAATCATGAACACTGAAGCTTTCTTT. The whole variable domain, filled in from reference TRBV9 and TRBJ1-1, reads DSGVTQTPKHLITATGQRVTLRCSPRSGDLSVYWYQQSLDQGLQFLIQYYNGEERAKGNILERFSAQQFPDLHSELNLSSLELGDSALYFCASSAQGEIMNTEAFFGQGTRLTVV.

This rearrangement joins TRBV5-6 to TRBJ1-4, with D maybe TRBD1 (5 bases). Trimming stripped 4 bases from V and 10 bases from J, with 20 bases between. This CDR3 has 15 residues. Germline CDR1 and CDR2: SGHDT and YYEEEE. The CDR3 DNA reads TGTGCCAGCAGCATCAGACAGTACGTATCGGGAAAACTGTTTTTT. Translating gives CASSIRQYVSGKLFF.

V usage is TRBV19 and J usage is TRBJ1-1; TRBD1 matches at 9 bases. The V gene end was trimmed by 3 bases and the J gene end by 4 bases; junction bases not matched to a gene: 6. The CDR3 is 15 amino acids. The germline gives CDR1 LNHDA, CDR2 SQIVND (reference sequence). CDR3 sequence reads: CASSMGQGWITEAFF. DNA of the CDR3: TGTGCCAGTAGTATGGGACAGGGTTGGATCACTGAAGCTTTCTTT.

For the CDR3, the DNA is TGCGCCAGCAGCCAACTAGCGGGGGGAGAGACCCAGTACTTC. It codes for CASSQLAGGETQYF. The chain links TRBV5-1 to TRBJ2-5, with 12 positions matching TRBD2. Per the germline V gene, CDR1 is SGHRS and CDR2 is YFSETQ. CDR3 length: 14 residues. V shed 4 bases, J shed 4 bases, and the junction held 2 bases outside the gene matches.

The chain combines TRBV6-5 with TRBJ2-7, with TRBD1 matching 7 bases. This CDR3 comprises 13 residues. V shed 10 bases, J shed 5 bases, and the junction held 11 bases outside the gene matches. The germline V gene has CDR1 MNHEY and CDR2 SVGAGI. The CDR3 reads CATRQGWANEQYF. The DNA for the CDR3 is TGTGCCACCCGACAGGGCTGGGCTAACGAGCAGTACTTC.

The gene calls are TRBV7-2 and TRBJ2-2, with 7 bases lining up with TRBD2. The CDR3 covers 15 residues. V lost 5 bases and J lost 7; bases outside the gene matches: 10. CDR1 is SGHTA and CDR2 is FQGNSA in the germline V gene. DNA of the CDR3: TGTGCCAGCAGCGCAAGCGGGGCTAGCATCGGGGAGCTGTTTTTT. Translating it yields CASSASGASIGELFF.